This T cell receptor (beta chain) is from a study of blood T cell repertoires in COVID-19. Germline values: CDR1 WNHNN, CDR2 SYGVQD (reference sequence). Unmatched junction bases numbered 12, after V lost 6 bases and J lost 9 bases. The length of the CDR3 is 15 residues. Clones were sequenced by immunoSEQ multiplex PCR, and TCRdb holds only the in-frame ones, with some missing. The sample contains 100,000 to 150,000 clones, 81% of which appear only once. The chain recombines TRBV10-1 with TRBJ2-1; TRBD2 matches 9 bases. The clonotype originates from a woman aged 45-65 years with acute or convalescent COVID-19. The source material was peripheral blood. CDR3 loop: CASSPTSAGGGEQFF. The CDR3 DNA reads as TGCGCCAGCAGCCCTACTAGCGCGGGAGGGGGTGAGCAGTTCTTC.